The entry below gives a single TCR beta chain sequence along with its context. Its recognized antigen is unknown. Base qualities were left out, and no much larger clone turns up one base away. These data belong to a study of blood T cell repertoires in COVID-19 (dated by TCRdb to about 2020). Regarding the complete study: Samples from collaborators originated in the United States, Italy and Spain and spanned both the acute and convalescent phases of COVID-19. The repertoires were released in a freely available public database meant as a resource for research on the immune response to SARS-CoV-2. HLA class I and class II types, where available, came from metadata supplied by the sample provider rather than from assay-based typing. Samples came from the ongoing ImmuneRACE study (first 160 participants) plus 1,254 subjects from 6 global collaborators. The prospective study material was composed of cDNA or gDNA derived from T cells, B-cell-depleted T cells, or PBMCs. Deeply sampled blood TCRbeta repertoires from subjects exposed to, actively infected with, or recovered from COVID-19 were included in the dataset. Sample metadata almost always included a de-identified subject ID, COVID-19 status, age in years and sex. Findings and caveats that apply to the study as a whole: How much clinical and demographic metadata was included differed by source and by participant, and the metadata was provided uncurated.

CDR1 and CDR2, per the germline V gene, are MGHRA and YSYEKL. Counted from cysteine to phenylalanine, this CDR3 has 18 amino acids. Only the CDR3 portion is preserved as DNA: 54 bases, with reading frame beginning at the first base. The V and J ends are trimmed by 3 bases and 0 bases, leaving 18 bases between them. Collaborating institutions collected whole blood in K2EDTA tubes following their own protocols. For TCRbeta analysis, collaborator samples were shipped as frozen whole blood, as isolated PBMCs, or as DNA extracted from either sample type. TCRbeta CDR3 regions were amplified from genomic DNA by means of the immunoSEQ Assay, a bias-controlled multiplex PCR. As for how the authors treated the data: Within the assay, amplification of reference gene primers was used to estimate how many nucleated cells each sample contained. Sequence reads were collapsed and filtered to measure the absolute abundance of every unique TCRbeta CDR3 rearrangement. For each sample, productive Simpson clonality was calculated by taking the square root of Simpson's diversity index across productive rearrangements. As stored in TCRdb, this immuneACCESS dataset retains in-frame rearrangements with V and J assigned. A fraction of the clones does not appear; measured against another copy, unresolved V genes explain less than half of the discrepancy, and the remainder lacks a known reason. That table furnishes V, J and clone size, whereas the DNA furnished D and trimming. This sample lists approximately 200,000 clones; around 83% were detected once. The ten largest clones take up 6.5% to 9% of the sample.

The clonotype comes from a woman in her 50s with acute or convalescent COVID-19. The receptor chain draws on TRBV4-1 and TRBJ2-4; a tentative D match to TRBD2 spans 6 bases. Source material: peripheral blood. DNA sequence: TGCGCCAGCAGCCAGATAAGGGGAGGCATACTAGCCAAAAACATTCAGTACTTC. Translated, this gives CASSQIRGGILAKNIQYF.